This TCR beta chain comes out of a study of graft-versus-host responses after intestinal transplantation. Overall study: Tacrolimus plus steroids were given to all recipients for roughly 3 years, preceded by anti-thymocyte globulin induction. Study findings and constraints: There were GvH clones found in recipient marrow, and some of them appeared first in ileum or blood.

V shed 2 bases, J shed 0 bases, and the junction held 6 bases outside the gene matches. CDR3 size: 17 residues. Germline values: CDR1 MRHNA, CDR2 SNTAGT. Notes on this clone: Its antigen is unknown.

Only in-frame clones appear in the TCRdb table, and some are missing; sequencing was by immunoSEQ multiplex PCR. The table includes 80,000 to 100,000 clones, about 88% detected once. The sample here was unstimulated CD4+ T cells sorted from spleen or lymph node cells, taken before intestinal transplant. The TCR comes from a human donor who received an intestinal transplant. The chain recombines TRBV6-4 with TRBJ2-1, with 8 positions matching TRBD2. The CDR3 coding sequence is TGTGCCAGCAGTGACAGATCCGGACTAGCCTCCTACAATGAGCAGTTCTTC. Its translation: CASSDRSGLASYNEQFF.